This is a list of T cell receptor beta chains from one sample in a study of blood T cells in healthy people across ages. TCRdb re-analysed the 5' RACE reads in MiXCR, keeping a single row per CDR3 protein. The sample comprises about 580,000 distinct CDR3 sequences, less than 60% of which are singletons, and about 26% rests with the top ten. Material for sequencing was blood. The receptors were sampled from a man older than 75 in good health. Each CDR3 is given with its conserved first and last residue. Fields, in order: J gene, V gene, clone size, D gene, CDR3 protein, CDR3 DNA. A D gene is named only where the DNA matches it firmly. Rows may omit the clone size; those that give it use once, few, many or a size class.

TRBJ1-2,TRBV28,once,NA,CASSLTVYGYTF,TGTGCCAGCAGTTTGACAGTCTATGGCTACACCTTC
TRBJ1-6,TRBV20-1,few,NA,CSAREATGDNSPLHF,TGCAGTGCTAGAGAGGCGACGGGGGATAATTCACCCCTCCACTTT
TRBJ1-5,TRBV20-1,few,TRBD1,CSARTGTGGWGNQPQHF,TGCAGTGCGAGGACCGGGACAGGGGGCTGGGGCAATCAGCCCCAGCATTTT
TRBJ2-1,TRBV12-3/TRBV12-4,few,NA,CASSPRGGNLYNEQFF,TGTGCCAGCAGCCCCCGGGGAGGAAATCTCTACAATGAGCAGTTCTTC
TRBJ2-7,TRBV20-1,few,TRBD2,CSARGSSLREGSYEQYF,TGCAGTGCTAGAGGCTCATCTCTGCGGGAGGGTTCGTACGAGCAGTACTTC
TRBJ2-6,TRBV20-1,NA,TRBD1,CSASDRGISGANVLTF,TGCAGTGCTAGTGACAGGGGGATCTCTGGGGCCAACGTCCTGACTTTC
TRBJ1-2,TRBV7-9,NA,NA,CASSTNRDGYTF,TGTGCCAGCAGCACCAACAGGGATGGCTACACCTTC
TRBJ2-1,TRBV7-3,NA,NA,CASSFSQNNEQFF,TGTGCCAGCAGCTTTTCACAGAACAATGAGCAGTTCTTC
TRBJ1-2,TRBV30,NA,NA,CAWSVRTQDTF,TGTGCCTGGAGTGTACGGACACAGGACACCTTC
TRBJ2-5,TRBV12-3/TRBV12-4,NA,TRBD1,CASSPGQSLQETQYF,TGTGCCAGCAGCCCGGGACAGAGTCTCCAAGAGACCCAGTACTTC
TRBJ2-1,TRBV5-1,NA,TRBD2,CASSLVGGSSISYNEQFF,TGCGCCAGCAGCTTGGTGGGCGGGAGTAGTATCTCCTACAATGAGCAGTTCTTC
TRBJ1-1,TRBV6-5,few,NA,CASSSPGRDTEAFF,TGTGCCAGCAGTTCCCCGGGGAGAGACACTGAAGCTTTCTTT
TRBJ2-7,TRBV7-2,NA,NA,CASSLSSSSYEQYF,TGTGCCAGCAGCTTATCCAGCAGCTCCTACGAGCAGTACTTC
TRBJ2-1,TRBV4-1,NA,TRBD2,CASSHPGGALYNEQFF,TGCGCCAGCTCCCACCCGGGAGGGGCTTTATACAATGAGCAGTTCTTC
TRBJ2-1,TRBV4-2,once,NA,CASSQTGSSYNEQFF,TGTGCCAGCAGCCAAACAGGGAGCTCCTACAATGAGCAGTTCTTC
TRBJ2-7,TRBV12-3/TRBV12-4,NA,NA,CASTLRADYEQYF,TGTGCCAGCACCTTAAGGGCCGACTACGAGCAGTACTTC
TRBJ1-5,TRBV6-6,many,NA,CASSYGTGSNQPQHF,TGTGCCAGCAGTTACGGTACAGGGAGCAATCAGCCCCAGCATTTT
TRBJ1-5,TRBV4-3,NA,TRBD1,CASSQDHPGGQPQHF,TGCGCCAGCAGCCAAGACCATCCAGGGGGCCAGCCCCAGCATTTT
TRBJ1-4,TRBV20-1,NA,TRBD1,CGARLGQGASEKLFF,TGCGGTGCTAGACTGGGGCAGGGGGCGAGTGAAAAACTGTTTTTT
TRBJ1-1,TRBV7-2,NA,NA,CASSVPSGVGNTEAFF,TGTGCCAGCAGTGTGCCGTCGGGGGTCGGGAACACTGAAGCTTTCTTT
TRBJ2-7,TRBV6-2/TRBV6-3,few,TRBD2,CASSTGGGLVGEQYF,TGTGCCAGCAGTACCGGAGGGGGACTAGTCGGCGAGCAGTACTTC
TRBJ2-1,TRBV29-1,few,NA,CSVESSTGTYNEQFF,TGCAGCGTTGAGTCGTCTACAGGAACCTACAATGAGCAGTTCTTC
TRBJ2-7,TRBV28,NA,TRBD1,CASTDRAPYEQYF,TGTGCCAGTACCGACAGGGCCCCCTACGAGCAGTACTTC
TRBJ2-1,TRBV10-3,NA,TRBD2,CAISGTSGSSYNEQFF,TGTGCCATCAGTGGGACTAGCGGCAGCTCCTACAATGAGCAGTTCTTC
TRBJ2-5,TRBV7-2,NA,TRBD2,CASSLMASGIQETQYF,TGTGCCAGCAGCTTAATGGCTAGCGGGATTCAAGAGACCCAGTACTTC
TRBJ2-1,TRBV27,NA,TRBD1,CASSWLQGQGIHEQFF,TGTGCCAGCAGTTGGTTACAGGGACAGGGGATCCATGAGCAGTTCTTC
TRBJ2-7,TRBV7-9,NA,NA,CASSPASWGEQYF,TGTGCCAGCAGCCCGGCGTCGTGGGGCGAGCAGTACTTC
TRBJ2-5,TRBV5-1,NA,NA,CASSSPGQVEETQYF,TGCGCCAGCAGCTCCCCAGGCCAGGTAGAGGAGACCCAGTACTTC
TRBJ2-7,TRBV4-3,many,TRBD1,CASSQGVGTGYEQYF,TGCGCCAGCAGCCAAGGGGTTGGGACAGGCTACGAGCAGTACTTC
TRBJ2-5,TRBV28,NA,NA,CASSFSPQPPPGETQYF,TGTGCCAGCAGTTTCAGTCCCCAGCCTCCCCCGGGAGAGACCCAGTACTTC
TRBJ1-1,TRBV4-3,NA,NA,CASSQDQGEGTEAFF,TGCGCCAGCAGCCAAGATCAGGGTGAAGGCACTGAAGCTTTCTTT
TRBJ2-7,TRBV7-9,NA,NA,CPSSSGGSEQYF,TGTCCCAGCAGCTCGGGTGGGAGCGAGCAGTACTTC
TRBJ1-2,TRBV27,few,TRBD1,CASSPGGGGYTF,TGTGCCAGCAGCCCAGGGGGCGGAGGCTACACCTTC
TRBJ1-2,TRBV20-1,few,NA,CSARVTQDNYGYTF,TGCAGTGCTAGAGTTACCCAGGATAACTATGGCTACACCTTC
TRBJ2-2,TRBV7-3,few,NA,CASSLDPSDSTGELFF,TGTGCCAGCAGCTTAGATCCTAGCGATTCCACCGGGGAGCTGTTTTTT
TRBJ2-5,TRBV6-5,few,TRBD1,CASRIVSGGETQYF,TGTGCCAGCAGGATAGTCTCAGGGGGAGAGACCCAGTACTTC
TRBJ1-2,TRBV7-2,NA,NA,CASSVDGNNYGYTF,TGTGCCAGCAGCGTAGACGGGAATAACTATGGCTACACCTTC
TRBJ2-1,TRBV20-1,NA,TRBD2,CSASLTSGGPYNEQFF,TGCAGTGCTAGCCTTACTAGCGGGGGGCCTTACAATGAGCAGTTCTTC
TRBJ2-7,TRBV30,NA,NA,CAWSVGGTPEWEQYF,TGTGCCTGGAGTGTAGGAGGAACGCCGGAATGGGAGCAGTACTTC
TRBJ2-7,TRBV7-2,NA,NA,CASSLVSGISSYEQYF,TGTGCCAGCAGCTTAGTCTCCGGGATAAGCTCCTACGAGCAGTACTTC
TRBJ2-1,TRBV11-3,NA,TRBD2,CASSLGSGGFNEQFF,TGTGCCAGCAGCTTAGGAAGCGGGGGATTCAATGAGCAGTTCTTC
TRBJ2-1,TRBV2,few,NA,CASSRVLGNEQFF,TGTGCCAGCTCTAGGGTGTTGGGCAATGAGCAGTTCTTC
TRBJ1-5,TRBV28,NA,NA,CASSAPEPQHF,TGTGCCAGCAGTGCACCCGAGCCCCAGCATTTT
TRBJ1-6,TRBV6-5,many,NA,CASLQSTWYNSPLHF,TGTGCCAGCCTTCAAAGTACTTGGTATAATTCACCCCTCCACTTT
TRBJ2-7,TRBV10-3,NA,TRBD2,CAISRGGTSGSYEQYF,TGTGCCATCAGCCGTGGGGGGACTAGCGGGAGCTACGAGCAGTACTTC
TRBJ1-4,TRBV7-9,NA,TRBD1,CASSPSGTVEKLFF,TGTGCCAGCAGCCCATCCGGGACAGTTGAAAAACTGTTTTTT
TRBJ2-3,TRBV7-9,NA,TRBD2,CASSLAASGPSTDTQYF,TGTGCCAGCAGCTTAGCGGCTAGCGGACCTAGCACAGATACGCAGTATTTT
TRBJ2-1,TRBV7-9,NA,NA,CASSRSGYSSYNEQFF,TGTGCCAGCAGCCGTAGCGGTTATAGCTCCTACAATGAGCAGTTCTTC
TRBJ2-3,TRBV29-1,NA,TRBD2,CSVGLAGTSTDTQYF,TGCAGCGTGGGACTAGCTGGGACTAGCACAGATACGCAGTATTTT
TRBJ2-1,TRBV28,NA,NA,CASSLPASAGNEQFF,TGTGCCAGCAGTTTACCCGCTAGCGCCGGCAATGAGCAGTTCTTC
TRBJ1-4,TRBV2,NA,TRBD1,CASKGQLNEKLFF,TGTGCCAGCAAGGGACAGCTTAATGAAAAACTGTTTTTT
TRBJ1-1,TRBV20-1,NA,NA,CSARDSEAFF,TGCAGTGCTAGGGACAGTGAAGCTTTCTTT
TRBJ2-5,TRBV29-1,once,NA,CSVLFHTRGTQYF,TGCAGCGTGCTGTTCCATACCAGGGGGACCCAGTACTTC
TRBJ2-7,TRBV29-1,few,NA,CSVRGHSDEQYF,TGCAGCGTTCGGGGACACTCCGACGAGCAGTACTTC
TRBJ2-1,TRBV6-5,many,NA,CASSSLGINEQFF,TGTGCCAGCAGCTCTTTGGGGATAAATGAGCAGTTCTTC
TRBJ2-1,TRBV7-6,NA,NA,CASSLAPPGQINEQFF,TGTGCCAGCAGCCTAGCGCCCCCGGGACAGATCAATGAGCAGTTCTTC